Listed here are 11 T cell receptor beta chains from one sample, sequenced in a study of T cell responses to AZD1222 COVID-19 vaccine. Clones were sequenced by immunoSEQ multiplex PCR, and TCRdb holds only the in-frame ones, with some missing. The data show 120,000 to 150,000 clones, with about 90% seen just once and around 5.2% held by the top ten. The sequencing here drew on peripheral blood, taken on day 0 of AZD1222 vaccination. These receptors were collected from an adult in good health.

The chain couples TRBV29-1 to TRBJ2-7; 7 bases fit TRBD1. This CDR3 has 14 residues. V lost 6 bases and J lost 5; bases outside the gene matches: 13. CDR1 and CDR2 (germline): SQVTM, ANQGSEA. The CDR3 sequence is CSVARQGLIHEQYF. CDR3 bases: TGCAGCGTCGCTCGACAGGGTCTAATCCACGAGCAGTACTTC.

V and J are TRBV21-1 and TRBJ2-7; the table assigns TRBD1, which was not confirmed against the DNA. TRBV21-1 is a known pseudogene. CDR3 length: 15 amino acids. The CDR3 sequence is CASSKADRGRYEQYF. CDR3 bases: TGTGCCAGCAGCAAGGCGGACAGGGGTCGCTACGAGCAGTACTTC.

This chain uses TRBV6-6 with TRBJ1-1; D not resolved. V was pared by 0 bases and J by 4 bases, with 12 bases between. From germline, CDR1 is MNHNY and CDR2 SVGAGI (reference sequence). This CDR3 is 15 amino acids long. CDR3: CASSYSRGGSTEAFF. CDR3 DNA: TGTGCCAGCAGTTACTCCCGGGGTGGGAGCACTGAAGCTTTCTTT.

The chain joins TRBV29-1 to TRBJ2-2, with unresolved D. V was clipped by 4 bases and J by 3 bases, with 12 bases between them. Germline CDR1 reads SQVTM; CDR2 reads ANQGSEA. This CDR3 is built from 14 residues. This CDR3 reads CSVAGAGYTGELFF. As DNA, the CDR3 is TGCAGCGTTGCGGGCGCAGGATACACCGGGGAGCTGTTTTTT.

V is TRBV6-2 or TRBV6-3 and J is TRBJ2-4, with D possibly TRBD1 on 5 matching bases. The CDR3 is 16 residues long. Germline CDR1 is MNHEY and CDR2 is SVGEGT. V was shortened by 4 bases and J by 0 bases, with 13 bases between the two germline ends. The CDR3 bases are TGTGCCAGCAGTTTTAGGGGCGGCGTAGCCAAAAACATTCAGTACTTC. It is translated as CASSFRGGVAKNIQYF.

The chain joins TRBV7-3 to TRBJ2-3, with TRBD2 matching 7 bases. The CDR3 totals 13 residues. J lost 6 bases, V lost 1 base, and 1 base had no gene match. Germline CDR1 and CDR2: SGHTA and FQGTGA. The DNA for the CDR3 is TGTGCCAGCAGCTTAAGGCGGGAGGATACGCAGTATTTT. Translated, it gives CASSLRREDTQYF.

The chain combines TRBV4-3 with TRBJ2-3; maybe TRBD2 (6 bases). With 4 bases removed from V and 6 bases from J, the gap between germline ends came to 26 bases. Germline V gene lookup returns CDR1 LGHNA and CDR2 YSLEER. The length of the CDR3 is 18 residues. The CDR3 sequence: CASSRDRRGLQGFDTQYF. In DNA form, the CDR3 reads TGCGCCAGCAGCCGAGACCGGAGGGGACTTCAAGGGTTCGATACGCAGTATTTT.

The rearrangement joins TRBV6-5 to TRBJ1-1, with D perhaps matching TRBD1 (5 bases). V was pared by 6 bases and J by 4 bases, with 12 bases between. This CDR3 is 13 amino acids long. CDR1 and CDR2 from the germline V gene are MNHEY and SVGAGI. CDR3 protein: CASSLRETTEAFF. The CDR3 DNA reads TGTGCCAGCAGCCTCAGGGAGACCACTGAAGCTTTCTTT.

The rearrangement uses TRBV3-1 (or the pseudogene TRBV3-2) and TRBJ1-1, with D possibly being TRBD1 (5 bases). CDR3 size: 16 residues. The germline CDR1 and CDR2 sequences are LGHDT and YNNKEL (reference sequence). Trimming took off 0 bases at V and 1 base at J, with 12 bases between the two ends. This chain's CDR3 is CASSQDWGVGNTEAFF. DNA of the CDR3: TGTGCCAGCAGCCAAGATTGGGGGGTAGGGAACACTGAAGCTTTCTTT.

The gene calls are TRBV10-3 and TRBJ1-3; unclear D gene. V was clipped by 3 bases and J by 4 bases, with 4 bases between them. The CDR3 sequence is 12 residues long. Germline assignment: CDR1 ENHRY and CDR2 SYGVKD. The CDR3 DNA reads as TGTGCCATCAGTGAAGGGGGAAACACCATATATTTT. Protein: CAISEGGNTIYF.

The chain carries TRBV7-2 and TRBJ2-5; D might be TRBD1 (5 bases). The CDR3 is made up of 15 amino acids. CDR1 is SGHTA and CDR2 is FQGNSA in the germline V gene. Trimming cost V 4 bases and J 5 bases, with 17 bases left between them. CDR3 sequence reads: CASSSISGPRETQYF. The CDR3 DNA sequence: TGTGCCAGCAGCTCGATTTCAGGGCCCCGGGAGACCCAGTACTTC.